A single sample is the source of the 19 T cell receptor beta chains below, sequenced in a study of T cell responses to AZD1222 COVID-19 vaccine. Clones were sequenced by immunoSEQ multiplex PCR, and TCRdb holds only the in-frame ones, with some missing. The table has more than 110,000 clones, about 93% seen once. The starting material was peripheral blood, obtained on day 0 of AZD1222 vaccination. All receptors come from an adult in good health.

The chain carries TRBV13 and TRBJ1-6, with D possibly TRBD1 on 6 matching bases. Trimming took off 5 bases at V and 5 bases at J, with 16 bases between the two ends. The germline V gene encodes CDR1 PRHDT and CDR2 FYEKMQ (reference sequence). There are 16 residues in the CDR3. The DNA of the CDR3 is TGTGCCAGCAGCCTTCTCCGGACAGCCAATAATTCACCCCTCCACTTT. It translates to CASSLLRTANNSPLHF.

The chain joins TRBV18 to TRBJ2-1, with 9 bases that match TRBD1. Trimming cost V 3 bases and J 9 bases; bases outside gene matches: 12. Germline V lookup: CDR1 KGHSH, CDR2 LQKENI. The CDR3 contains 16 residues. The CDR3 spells CASSPLPPGQGGEQFF. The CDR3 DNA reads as TGTGCCAGCTCACCCTTACCTCCGGGACAGGGAGGTGAGCAGTTCTTC.

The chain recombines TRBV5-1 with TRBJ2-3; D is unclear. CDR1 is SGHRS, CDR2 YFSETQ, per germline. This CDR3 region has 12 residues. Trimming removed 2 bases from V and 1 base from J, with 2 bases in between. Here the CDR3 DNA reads TGCGCCAGCAGCTTTGGCACAGATACGCAGTATTTT. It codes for CASSFGTDTQYF.

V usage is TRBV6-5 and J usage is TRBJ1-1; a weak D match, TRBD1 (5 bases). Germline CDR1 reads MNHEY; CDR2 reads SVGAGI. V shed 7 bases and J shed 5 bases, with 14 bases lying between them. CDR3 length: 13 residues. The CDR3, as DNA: TGTGCCAGCACGGGGGGTCCCGGGACTGAAGCTTTCTTT. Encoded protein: CASTGGPGTEAFF.

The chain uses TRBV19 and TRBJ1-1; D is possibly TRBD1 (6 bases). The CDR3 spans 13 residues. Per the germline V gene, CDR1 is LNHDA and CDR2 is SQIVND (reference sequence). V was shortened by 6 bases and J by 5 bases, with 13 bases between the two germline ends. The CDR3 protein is CASRWKGGTEAFF. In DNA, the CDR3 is TGTGCCAGTAGATGGAAGGGGGGGACTGAAGCTTTCTTT.

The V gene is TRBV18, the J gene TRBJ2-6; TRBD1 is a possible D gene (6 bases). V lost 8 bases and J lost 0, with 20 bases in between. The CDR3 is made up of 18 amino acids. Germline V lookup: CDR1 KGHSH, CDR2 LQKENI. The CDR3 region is CASQMNRDTGSGANVLTF. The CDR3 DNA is TGTGCCAGCCAGATGAACCGGGACACAGGCTCTGGGGCCAACGTCCTGACTTTC.

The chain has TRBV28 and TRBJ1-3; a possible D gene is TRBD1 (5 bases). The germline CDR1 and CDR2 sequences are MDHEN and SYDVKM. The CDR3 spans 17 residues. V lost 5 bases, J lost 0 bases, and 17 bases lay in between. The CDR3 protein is CASSMLGGVSSGNTIYF. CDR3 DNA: TGTGCCAGCAGTATGCTCGGGGGGGTAAGCTCTGGAAACACCATATATTTT.

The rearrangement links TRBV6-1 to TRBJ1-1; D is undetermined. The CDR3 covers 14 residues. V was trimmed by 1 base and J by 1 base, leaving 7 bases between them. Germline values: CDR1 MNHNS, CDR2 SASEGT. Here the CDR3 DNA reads TGTGCCAGCAGTGAAGTCTTGGGGAACACTGAAGCTTTCTTT. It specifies CASSEVLGNTEAFF.

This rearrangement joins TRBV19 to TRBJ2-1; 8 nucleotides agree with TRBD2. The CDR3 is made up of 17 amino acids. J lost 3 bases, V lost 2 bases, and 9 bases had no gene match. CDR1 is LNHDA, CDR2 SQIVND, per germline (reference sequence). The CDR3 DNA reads TGTGCCAGTAGTATAAAACCTGCGGGAGGCCACTACAATGAGCAGTTCTTC. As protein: CASSIKPAGGHYNEQFF.

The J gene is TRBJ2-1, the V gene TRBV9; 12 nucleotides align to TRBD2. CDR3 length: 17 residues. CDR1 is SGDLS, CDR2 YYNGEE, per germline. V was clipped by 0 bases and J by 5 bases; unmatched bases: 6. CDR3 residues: CASSVGEGLAGNNEQFF. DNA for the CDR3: TGTGCCAGCAGCGTAGGCGAGGGACTAGCGGGCAACAATGAGCAGTTCTTC. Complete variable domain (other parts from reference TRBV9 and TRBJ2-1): DSGVTQTPKHLITATGQRVTLRCSPRSGDLSVYWYQQSLDQGLQFLIQYYNGEERAKGNILERFSAQQFPDLHSELNLSSLELGDSALYFCASSVGEGLAGNNEQFFGPGTRLTVL.

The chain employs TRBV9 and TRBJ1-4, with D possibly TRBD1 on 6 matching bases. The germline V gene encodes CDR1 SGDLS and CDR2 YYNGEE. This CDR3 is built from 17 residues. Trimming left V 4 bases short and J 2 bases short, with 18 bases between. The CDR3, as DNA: TGTGCCAGCAGCCCCCGGGACATTAACCGCACTAATGAAAAACTGTTTTTT. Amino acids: CASSPRDINRTNEKLFF.

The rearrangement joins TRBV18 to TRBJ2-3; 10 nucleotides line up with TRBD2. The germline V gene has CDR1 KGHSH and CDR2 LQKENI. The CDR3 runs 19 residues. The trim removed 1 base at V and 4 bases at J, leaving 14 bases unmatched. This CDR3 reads CASSPRLAQRTSGADTQYF. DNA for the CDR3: TGTGCCAGCTCACCACGTCTGGCCCAGCGAACTAGCGGGGCAGATACGCAGTATTTT.

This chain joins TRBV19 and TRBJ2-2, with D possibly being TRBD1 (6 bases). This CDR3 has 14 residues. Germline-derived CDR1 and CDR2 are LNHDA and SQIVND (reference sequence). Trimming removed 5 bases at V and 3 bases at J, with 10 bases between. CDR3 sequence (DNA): TGTGCCAGTAGTTGGGGGCGTGACACCGGGGAGCTGTTTTTT. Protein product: CASSWGRDTGELFF.

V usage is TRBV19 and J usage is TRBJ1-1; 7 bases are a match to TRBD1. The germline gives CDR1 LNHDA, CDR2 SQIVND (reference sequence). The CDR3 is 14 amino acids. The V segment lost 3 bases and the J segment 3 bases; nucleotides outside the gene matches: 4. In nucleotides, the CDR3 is TGTGCCAGTAGTATGGGACAGTTGTACACTGAAGCTTTCTTT. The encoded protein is CASSMGQLYTEAFF. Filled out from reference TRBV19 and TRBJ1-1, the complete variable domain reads DGGITQSPKYLFRKEGQNVTLSCEQNLNHDAMYWYRQDPGQGLRLIYYSQIVNDFQKGDIAEGYSVSREKKESFPLTVTSAQKNPTAFYLCASSMGQLYTEAFFGQGTRLTVV.

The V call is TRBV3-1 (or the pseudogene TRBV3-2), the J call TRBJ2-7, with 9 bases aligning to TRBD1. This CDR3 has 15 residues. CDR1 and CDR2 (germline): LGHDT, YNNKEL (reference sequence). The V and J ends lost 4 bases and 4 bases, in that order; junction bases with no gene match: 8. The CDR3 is CASSPGQGSGYEQYF. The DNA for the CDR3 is TGTGCCAGCAGCCCTGGACAGGGGAGTGGTTACGAGCAGTACTTC.

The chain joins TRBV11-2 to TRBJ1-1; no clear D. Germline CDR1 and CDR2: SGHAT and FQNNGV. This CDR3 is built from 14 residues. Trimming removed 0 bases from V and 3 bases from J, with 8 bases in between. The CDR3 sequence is CASSLDLSDTEAFF. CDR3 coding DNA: TGTGCCAGCAGCTTAGATCTTAGTGACACTGAAGCTTTCTTT. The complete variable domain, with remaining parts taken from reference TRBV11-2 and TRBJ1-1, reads EAGVAQSPRYKIIEKRQSVAFWCNPISGHATLYWYQQILGQGPKLLIQFQNNGVVDDSQLPKDRFSAERLKGVDSTLKIQPAKLEDSAVYLCASSLDLSDTEAFFGQGTRLTVV.

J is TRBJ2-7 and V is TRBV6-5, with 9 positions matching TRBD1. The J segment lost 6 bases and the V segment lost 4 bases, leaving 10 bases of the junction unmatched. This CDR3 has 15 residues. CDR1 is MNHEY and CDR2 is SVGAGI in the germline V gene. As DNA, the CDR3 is TGTGCCAGCAGTTCTCAGCCGGGACAGGGAGCCGAGCAGTACTTC. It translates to CASSSQPGQGAEQYF.

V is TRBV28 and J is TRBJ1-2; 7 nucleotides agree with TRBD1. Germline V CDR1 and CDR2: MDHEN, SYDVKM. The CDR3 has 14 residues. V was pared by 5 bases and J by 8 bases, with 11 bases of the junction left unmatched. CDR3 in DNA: TGTGCCAGCAGTCTCCCACGGACAGGAGGGGGCTACACCTTC. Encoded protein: CASSLPRTGGGYTF.

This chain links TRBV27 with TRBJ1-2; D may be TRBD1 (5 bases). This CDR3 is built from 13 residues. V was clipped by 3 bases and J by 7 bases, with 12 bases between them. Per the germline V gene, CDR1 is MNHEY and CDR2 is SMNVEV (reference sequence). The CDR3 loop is CASSLGVFTGYTF. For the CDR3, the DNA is TGTGCCAGCAGTTTGGGGGTCTTTACTGGCTACACCTTC.